The T cell receptor (beta chain) under discussion was sequenced for a study of Ad26.COV2.S vaccination and SARS-CoV-2 variants. With 0 bases removed from V and 2 bases from J, the gap between germline ends came to 8 bases. From germline, CDR1 is MNHEY and CDR2 SVGEGT. CDR3 length: 15 residues. Overall study findings and caveats: Vaccine and placebo recipients had comparable breadth of non-spike TCRs. Reportedly, after vaccination the spike-specific CD8+ and CD4+ T cell responses displayed substantial breadth. Individuals receiving vaccine had higher spike-specific TCR breadth than placebo recipients did.

About this clone itself: Its target is unknown.

Method: immunoSEQ multiplex PCR; TCRdb's copy keeps in-frame clones and lacks some. Of about 400,000 clones listed, roughly 88% were seen once; the top ten hold about 3.5%. The treatment is: some 19 received Ad26.COV2.S at low or high dose, single or two shots; about 5 received placebo; per-sample allocation not given. Day 63 following the first vaccine or placebo injection was when the samples were taken. Vaccination used an Ad26 vector expressing Wuhan-strain SARS-CoV-2 spike. The V gene is TRBV6-2 or TRBV6-3, the J gene TRBJ1-5; possible D gene TRBD1, 5 bases. The sequence came from a person between 18 and 60 years old who received the Ad26.COV2.S COVID-19 vaccine or a placebo. The starting material was peripheral blood, obtained in a trial of Ad26.COV2.S vaccine versus placebo. The CDR3 nucleotides read TGTGCCAGCAGTTACTCAACGGGGGGCAATCAGCCCCAGCATTTT. This translates into CASSYSTGGNQPQHF.